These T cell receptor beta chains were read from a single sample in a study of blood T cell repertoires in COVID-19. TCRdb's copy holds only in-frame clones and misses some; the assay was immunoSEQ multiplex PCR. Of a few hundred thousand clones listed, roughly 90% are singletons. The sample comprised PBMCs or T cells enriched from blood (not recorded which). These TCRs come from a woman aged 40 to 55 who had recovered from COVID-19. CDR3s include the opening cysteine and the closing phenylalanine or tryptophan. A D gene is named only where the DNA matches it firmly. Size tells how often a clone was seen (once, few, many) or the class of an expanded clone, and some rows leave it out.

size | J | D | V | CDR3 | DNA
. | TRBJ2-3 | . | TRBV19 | CASSSRDTDTQYF | TGTGCCAGTAGTTCGCGGGATACAGATACGCAGTATTTT
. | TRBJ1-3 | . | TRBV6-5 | CASSGSRGGGNTIYF | TGTGCCAGCAGCGGTTCTAGGGGAGGTGGAAACACCATATATTTT
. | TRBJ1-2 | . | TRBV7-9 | CASSLSSGNGYTF | TGTGCCAGCAGCTTATCCTCGGGTAATGGCTACACCTTC
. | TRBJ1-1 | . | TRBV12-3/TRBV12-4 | CASRPTRNTEAFF | TGTGCCAGCAGACCCACAAGAAACACTGAAGCTTTCTTT
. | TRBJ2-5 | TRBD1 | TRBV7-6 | CASSLVEDRGWETQYF | TGTGCCAGCAGCTTAGTCGAGGACAGGGGTTGGGAGACCCAGTACTTC
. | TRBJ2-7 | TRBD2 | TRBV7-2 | CASSLPPIGEGRVEQYF | TGTGCCAGCAGCTTACCGCCCATAGGGGAGGGCCGGGTCGAGCAGTACTTC
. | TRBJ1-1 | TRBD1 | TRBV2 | CASRVRTGLWTEAFF | TGTGCCAGCAGAGTTAGGACAGGGCTGTGGACTGAAGCTTTCTTT
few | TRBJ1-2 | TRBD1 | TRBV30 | CAWSGGGHPGGSLNGYTF | TGTGCCTGGAGTGGGGGTGGGCACCCAGGGGGCTCCCTAAATGGCTACACCTTC
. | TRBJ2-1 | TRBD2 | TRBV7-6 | CASSLVLRAGGGIEQFF | TGTGCCAGCAGCTTAGTTCTTAGGGCGGGAGGGGGGATTGAGCAGTTCTTC
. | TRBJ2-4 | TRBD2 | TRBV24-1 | CATSVSGGGNVQYF | TGTGCCACCAGTGTGAGCGGGGGGGGAAACGTTCAGTACTTC
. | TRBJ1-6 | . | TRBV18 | CASSSYTADLGSPLHF | TGTGCCAGCTCATCGTACACGGCCGACTTGGGTTCACCCCTCCACTTT
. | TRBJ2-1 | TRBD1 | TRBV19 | CASYGTGPLRNEQFF | TGTGCCAGTTACGGGACAGGACCTTTACGGAATGAGCAGTTCTTC
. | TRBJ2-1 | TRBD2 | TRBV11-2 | CASSAGTSGNNEQFF | TGTGCCAGCAGCGCAGGGACTAGCGGGAATAATGAGCAGTTCTTC
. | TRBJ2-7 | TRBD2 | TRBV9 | CASSPSAGGQYF | TGTGCCAGCAGCCCCTCTGCGGGGGGGCAGTACTTC